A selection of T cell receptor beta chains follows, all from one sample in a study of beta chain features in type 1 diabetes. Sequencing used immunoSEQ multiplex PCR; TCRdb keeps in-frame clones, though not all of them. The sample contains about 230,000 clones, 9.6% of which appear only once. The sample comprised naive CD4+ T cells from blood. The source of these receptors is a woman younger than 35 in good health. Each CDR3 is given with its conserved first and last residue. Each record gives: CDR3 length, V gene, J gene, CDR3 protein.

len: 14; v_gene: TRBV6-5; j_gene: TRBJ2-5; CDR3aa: CASSRLAGVETQYF
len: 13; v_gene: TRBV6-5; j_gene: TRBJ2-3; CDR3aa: CASSYRQADTQYF
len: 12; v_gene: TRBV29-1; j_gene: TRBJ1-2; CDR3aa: CSVQGSTYGYTF
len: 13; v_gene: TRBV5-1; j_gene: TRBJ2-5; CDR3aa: CASSGTEQETQYF
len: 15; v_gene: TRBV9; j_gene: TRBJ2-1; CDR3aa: CASSGGVFSYNEQFF
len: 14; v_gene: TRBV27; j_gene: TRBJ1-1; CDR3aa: CASSSQGRITEAFF
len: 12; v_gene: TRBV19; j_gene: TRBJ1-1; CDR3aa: CASSGRNTEAFF
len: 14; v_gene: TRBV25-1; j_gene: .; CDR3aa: CASSHAGRGAEQYF
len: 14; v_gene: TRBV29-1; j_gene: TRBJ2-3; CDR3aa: CSVAVGGKKDTQYF
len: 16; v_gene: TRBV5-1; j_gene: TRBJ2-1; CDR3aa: CASSTGTESSYNEQFF
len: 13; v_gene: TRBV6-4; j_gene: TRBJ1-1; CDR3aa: CASSWDRETEAFF
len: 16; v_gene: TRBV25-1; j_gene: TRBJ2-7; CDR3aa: CASSDPGTSGRYEQYF
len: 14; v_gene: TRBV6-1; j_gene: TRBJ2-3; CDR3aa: CASSPRLITDTQYF
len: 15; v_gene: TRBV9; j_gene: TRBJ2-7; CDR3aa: CASSVGTGATHEQYF
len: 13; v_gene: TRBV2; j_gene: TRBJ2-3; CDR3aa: CASVGTVGNTQYF
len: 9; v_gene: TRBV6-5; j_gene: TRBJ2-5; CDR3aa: CASGETQYF